The source of this T cell receptor (beta chain) is a study of T cells in Graves' hyperthyroidism and ophthalmopathy. Study-wide context: Peripheral blood was secured at the point of initial diagnosis, before any treatment. Overall study results and limits: Ophthalmopathy could be told apart from stable hyperthyroidism with a 13 V-J model.

This clonotype was counted at least ten times. What it binds is not known. Newly diagnosed hyperthyroidism patients aged 18 to 65 years had disease lasting under 2 months. Every diagnosis used clinical symptoms, serum thyroxine and TRAb, thyroid ultrasound and orbital computed tomography. The V end was cut by 1 base, the J end by 0 bases, with 12 bases between. The CDR3 covers 15 residues. Germline lookup yields CDR1 GTSNPN and CDR2 SVGIG (reference sequence). TCR beta CDR3 region amplification was performed from RNA transcripts. A set of HTBI primers served as the primers for a first-round RT-PCR of the TCR CDR3. TCRdb passed the multiplex PCR reads through MiXCR, listing each CDR3 protein once. The sample contains under 350,000 distinct CDR3 sequences, about 20% of which appear only once.

The TCR originated in a woman between 45 and 65 years old with Graves' hyperthyroidism. The specimen sequenced was blood. The V call is TRBV30, the J call TRBJ1-1; D is possibly TRBD1 (5 bases). CDR3 protein: CAWSAPGGLNTEAFF. The CDR3 bases are TGTGCCTGGAGTGCCCCTGGGGGGTTGAACACTGAAGCTTTCTTT. The full variable domain, rest sourced from reference TRBV30 and TRBJ1-1, is SQTIHQWPATLVQPVGSPLSLECTVEGTSNPNLYWYRQAAGRGLQLLFYSVGIGQISSEVPQNLSASRPQDRQFILSSKKLLLSDSGFYLCAWSAPGGLNTEAFFGQGTRLTVV.